A selection of T cell receptor beta chains follows, all from one sample in a study of cytomegalovirus exposure and HLA in healthy donors. Generated by immunoSEQ multiplex PCR, the TCRdb table keeps only in-frame clones and is missing some. The sample contains 200,000 to 250,000 clones, around 80% of which appear only once. Sequenced input: PBMCs. These receptors all stem from an older woman in good health and CMV-seropositive. Each CDR3 is given without its conserved first and last residue. The order of the fields is J gene, V gene, CDR3 protein.

TRBJ2-7 TRBV6-6 ASSTRQPYEQY
TRBJ2-7 TRBV19 ASSTGTGGFEQY
TRBJ1-2 TRBV19 ASSEGQNYGYT
TRBJ2-6 TRBV9 ASSREGTGANVLT
TRBJ1-3 TRBV5-6 ASSYRSSGNTIY
TRBJ2-7 TRBV6-5 AKDEVAGAYEQY
TRBJ1-1 TRBV7-6 ASSLESTPSTEAF
TRBJ1-1 TRBV28 ASTSDRANTEAF
TRBJ2-1 TRBV7-2 ASSRTGNGEQF
TRBJ1-4 TRBV11-3 ASSLIGQPVGKLF
TRBJ1-4 TRBV30 AWSRRGTYEKLF
TRBJ2-5 TRBV5-1 ASSLGLGQGETQY
TRBJ1-5 TRBV28 ASSPSDRGRNQPQH
TRBJ2-7 TRBV2 ASGGQGAQQY
TRBJ2-7 TRBV5-4 ASSLGGTAPYEQY
TRBJ2-3 TRBV19 ASYPGHITSTDTQY
TRBJ1-2 TRBV5-5 ASSIGGSSHYGYT
TRBJ1-1 TRBV20-1 SPYWAGKAF
TRBJ1-2 TRBV7-9 ASSLNGANYGYT
TRBJ2-3 TRBV29-1 SVRQGRGSFSTDTQY
TRBJ2-7 TRBV5-1 ASSFRSGSYEQY
TRBJ1-1 TRBV6-6 ASSTGVRNTEAF
TRBJ1-1 TRBV28 ASSLPGTGKTEAF
TRBJ2-3 TRBV23-1 ASKSPRGESIDTQY
TRBJ1-6 TRBV7-3 ASSLTRGISPLH
TRBJ1-2 TRBV5-8 ASSQSGYGYT
TRBJ2-3 TRBV5-4 ASSTWTSGDGVVTQY
TRBJ2-6 TRBV12-5 ASGSRDTQTGANVLT
TRBJ2-1 TRBV5-1 ASSLWNSGDLNNEQF
TRBJ2-6 TRBV6-1 ASSVLLKVSGANVLT
TRBJ1-1 TRBV7-6 ASSQGQGSTEAF
TRBJ1-6 TRBV6-5 ASSYQDSHNSPLH
TRBJ2-5 TRBV5-4 ASSLDQGGETQY
TRBJ1-3 TRBV2 ASIQAGNTIY
TRBJ2-7 TRBV7-2 ASSLVSGGGRSYEQY
TRBJ2-7 TRBV18 ASSPEPTYEQY
TRBJ1-2 TRBV7-2 ASSLLRRGGYT
TRBJ1-6 TRBV7-8 ASSLARGGHSPLH
TRBJ1-2 TRBV2 ASSPGGDSVRYT
TRBJ2-5 TRBV7-7 ASSQGGTTQETQY